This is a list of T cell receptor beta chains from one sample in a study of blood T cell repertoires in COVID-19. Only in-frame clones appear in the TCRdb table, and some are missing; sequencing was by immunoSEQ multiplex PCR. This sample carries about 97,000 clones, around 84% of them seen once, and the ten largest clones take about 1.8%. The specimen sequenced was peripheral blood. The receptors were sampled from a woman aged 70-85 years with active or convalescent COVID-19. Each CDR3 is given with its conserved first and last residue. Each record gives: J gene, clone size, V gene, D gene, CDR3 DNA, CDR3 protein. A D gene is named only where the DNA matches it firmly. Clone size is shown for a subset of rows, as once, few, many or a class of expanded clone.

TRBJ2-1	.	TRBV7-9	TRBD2	TGTGCCAGCAGCCTGAGACTAGCGGGAGTGACCCCTGAGCAGTTCTTC	CASSLRLAGVTPEQFF
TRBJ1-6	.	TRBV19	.	TGTGCCAGTAGTATAAGGAGTGATAATTCACCCCTCCACTTT	CASSIRSDNSPLHF
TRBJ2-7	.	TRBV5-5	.	TGTGCCAGCAGCCCAGCGGAAGAAAGCTCCTACGAGCAGTACTTC	CASSPAEESSYEQYF
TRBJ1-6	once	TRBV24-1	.	TGTGCCACCAGTGATCCCGGGGCACCCCTCCACTTT	CATSDPGAPLHF
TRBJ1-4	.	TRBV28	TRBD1	TGTGCCAGCAGTTTTGGGGACAGGGGAATAGTTGCAAAACTGTTTTTT	CASSFGDRGIVAKLFF
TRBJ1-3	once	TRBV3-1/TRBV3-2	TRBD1	TGTGCCAGCATCCCCCGGCGGGGACAGGGGGTTTCTGGAAACACCATATATTTT	CASIPRRGQGVSGNTIYF
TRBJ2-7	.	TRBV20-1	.	TGCAGTGCTAGTGATAGGAACCGGGGGGAGCAGTACTTC	CSASDRNRGEQYF
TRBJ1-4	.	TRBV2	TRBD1	TGTGCCAGCAGTGACACAGGGGTAGGGAAAAAACTGTTTTTT	CASSDTGVGKKLFF
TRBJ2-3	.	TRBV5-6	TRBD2	TGTGCCAGCAGCTTTTTAAAGCGGGGGACAGATACGCAGTATTTT	CASSFLKRGTDTQYF
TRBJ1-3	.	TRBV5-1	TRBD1	TGCGCCAGCAGCCCGGACGCGGGACAGGGAAACACCATATATTTT	CASSPDAGQGNTIYF